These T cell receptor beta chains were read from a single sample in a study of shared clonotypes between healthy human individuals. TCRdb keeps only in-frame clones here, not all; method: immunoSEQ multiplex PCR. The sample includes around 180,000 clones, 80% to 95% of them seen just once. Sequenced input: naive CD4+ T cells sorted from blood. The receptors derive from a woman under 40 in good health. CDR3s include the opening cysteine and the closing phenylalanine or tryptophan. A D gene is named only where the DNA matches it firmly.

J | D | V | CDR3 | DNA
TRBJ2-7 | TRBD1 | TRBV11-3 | CASSTGQRPYEQYF | TGTGCCAGCAGCACGGGACAGAGACCCTACGAGCAGTACTTC
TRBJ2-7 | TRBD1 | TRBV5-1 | CASSLEGTVYEQYF | TGCGCCAGCAGCTTGGAAGGGACAGTATACGAGCAGTACTTC
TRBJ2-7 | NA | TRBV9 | CASSVGGSPLYEQYF | TGTGCCAGCAGCGTAGGAGGGAGTCCGCTCTACGAGCAGTACTTC
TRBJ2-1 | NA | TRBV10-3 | CAISESPPADLFNEQFF | TGTGCCATCAGTGAGTCCCCTCCCGCGGATTTATTTAATGAGCAGTTCTTC
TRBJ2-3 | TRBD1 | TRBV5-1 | CASSSGQGPDTQYF | TGCGCCAGCAGCTCCGGACAGGGTCCAGATACGCAGTATTTT
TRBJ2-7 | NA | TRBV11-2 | CASSPFTYEQYF | TGTGCCAGCAGCCCTTTTACCTACGAGCAATACTTC
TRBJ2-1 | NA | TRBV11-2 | CASSFKLGGHSEQFF | TGTGCCAGCAGCTTTAAACTCGGGGGGCACAGTGAGCAGTTCTTC
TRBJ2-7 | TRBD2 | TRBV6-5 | CASSYSSAGAFYEQYF | TGTGCCAGCAGTTACTCATCAGCGGGAGCATTCTACGAGCAGTACTTC
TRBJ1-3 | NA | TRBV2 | CASSWIRETTGNTIYF | TGTGCCAGCAGTTGGATCCGGGAGACAACCGGAAACACCATATATTTT
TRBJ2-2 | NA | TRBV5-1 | CASSTPGLFTGELFF | TGCGCCAGCAGCACCCCAGGACTATTCACCGGGGAGCTGTTTTTT
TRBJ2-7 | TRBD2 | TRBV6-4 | CASSYLAGGPYEQYF | TGTGCCAGCAGTTATCTAGCGGGGGGACCCTACGAGCAGTACTTC
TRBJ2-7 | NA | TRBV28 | CASSFGGLGRDPLYEQYF | TGTGCCAGCAGTTTCGGGGGTCTTGGGCGGGATCCCCTCTACGAGCAGTACTTC
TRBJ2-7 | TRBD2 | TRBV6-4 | CASSTTAGREQYF | TGTGCCAGCAGTACCACAGCGGGAAGGGAGCAGTACTTC
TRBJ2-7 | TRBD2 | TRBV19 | CASRRGGSQDEQYF | TGTGCCAGTAGGAGGGGCGGGAGCCAGGACGAGCAGTACTTC
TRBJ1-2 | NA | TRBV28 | CASSPPLDRNYGYTF | TGTGCCAGCAGTCCGCCCCTGGATCGTAACTATGGCTACACCTTC
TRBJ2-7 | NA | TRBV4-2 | CASSQEGLAHTYEQYF | TGTGCCAGCAGCCAAGAGGGGCTAGCGCACACCTACGAGCAGTACTTC
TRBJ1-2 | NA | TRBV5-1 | CASSLPGSIPYGYTF | TGCGCCAGCAGCTTGCCTGGATCCATTCCTTATGGCTACACCTTC